These 14 T cell receptor beta chains originate from one sample sequenced in a study of radiation and T cells in renal cell carcinoma. The table came from immunoSEQ multiplex PCR; TCRdb's copy has only in-frame clones and leaves some out. The data show about 160,000 clones, about 85% seen once. As for time point: baseline pretreatment blood. The treatment is: 15 Gy SBRT to primary tumor, nephrectomy 4 weeks later. Source: blood, taken from a patient whose treatment included radiotherapy and nephrectomy. The receptors stem from a woman between 65 and 79 years old with renal cell carcinoma.

The chain combines TRBV9 with TRBJ2-7; 9 nucleotides match TRBD2. J gave up 0 bases and V 4 bases, and 5 bases lay outside the gene matches. Germline V lookup: CDR1 SGDLS, CDR2 YYNGEE. The CDR3 is 15 amino acids. The CDR3, as DNA: TGTGCCAGCAGCCGTCTAGCGGGAAGCTCCTACGAGCAGTACTTC. Protein sequence: CASSRLAGSSYEQYF.

This rearrangement joins TRBV7-2 to TRBJ1-1, with D tentatively TRBD1 (5 bases). The germline V and J ends were trimmed by 5 bases and 1 base, with 17 bases remaining between them. The CDR3 is 16 amino acids. Germline CDR1 reads SGHTA; CDR2 reads FQGNSA. CDR3 loop: CASSPYKGTSNTEAFF. For the CDR3, the DNA is TGTGCCAGCAGCCCCTATAAGGGGACCTCGAACACTGAAGCTTTCTTT.

The rearrangement joins TRBV6-1 to TRBJ1-1; D call uncertain. Trimming took off 3 bases at V and 10 bases at J, with 15 bases between the two ends. The CDR3 length is 13 residues. The germline V gene has CDR1 MNHNS and CDR2 SASEGT. CDR3 in amino acids: CASSESRGRGAFF. DNA of the CDR3: TGTGCCAGCAGTGAGAGTCGGGGTAGAGGAGCTTTCTTT.

The genes are TRBV11-3 and TRBJ2-7, with 13 bases that match TRBD2. CDR1 and CDR2 (germline): SGHNT, YENEEA. Germline trimming cut 3 bases from V and 5 bases from J; bases unmatched to any gene: 4. The CDR3 length is 15 residues. CDR3 residues: CASSLGTSGDHEQYF. The DNA for the CDR3 is TGTGCCAGCAGCTTGGGGACTAGCGGGGACCACGAGCAGTACTTC.

The V and J genes are TRBV18 and TRBJ1-3; D possibly corresponds to TRBD1 (5 bases). The germline CDR1 and CDR2 sequences are KGHSH and LQKENI. Trimming pared 2 bases from V and 2 bases from J, leaving 7 bases between. CDR3 length: 14 amino acids. Here the CDR3 DNA reads TGTGCCAGCTCACCAGCCAGGGCTGGAAACACCATATATTTT. Translation: CASSPARAGNTIYF.

The rearrangement joins TRBV19 to TRBJ1-5; 7 bases map to TRBD1. Germline V gene sequence: CDR1 LNHDA, CDR2 SQIVND (reference sequence). V lost 4 bases and J lost 3; bases outside the gene matches: 6. There are 15 residues in the CDR3. DNA for the CDR3: TGTGCCAGTAGTAACTCGAGGGGGCCCAATCAGCCCCAGCATTTT. This gives the protein CASSNSRGPNQPQHF.

This clone has a handful of counts. V and J are TRBV29-1 and TRBJ1-1; no clear D gene. This CDR3 region has 11 residues. V was pared by 2 bases and J by 8 bases, with 9 bases between. Germline V gene lookup returns CDR1 SQVTM and CDR2 ANQGSEA. The CDR3 reads CSVESLVEAFF. In DNA, the CDR3 is TGCAGCGTTGAAAGCCTGGTCGAAGCTTTCTTT.

This rearrangement joins TRBV2 to TRBJ2-5; 8 nucleotides match TRBD2. The CDR3 runs to 16 residues. Per the germline V gene, CDR1 is SNHLY and CDR2 is FYNNEI. Trimming took 7 bases from V and 2 from J; bases not matched to a gene: 12. CDR3 residues: CASISGASGLQETQYF. The DNA of the CDR3 is TGTGCCAGCATCTCGGGGGCTAGCGGGTTACAAGAGACCCAGTACTTC.

CDR3 sequence (DNA): TGTGCCAGCTCACCACAAGTAGGAGTTCGGACAGATACGCAGTATTTT. Amino acid sequence: CASSPQVGVRTDTQYF. The rearrangement joins TRBV18 to TRBJ2-3; no reliable D call. This CDR3 spans 16 amino acids. Germline CDR1 is KGHSH and CDR2 is LQKENI. The V end lost 1 base, the J end lost 3 bases, and 14 bases lay between the germline ends.

This clone came up a few times. The chain links TRBV5-1 to TRBJ1-1; D is uncertain. Germline lookup yields CDR1 SGHRS and CDR2 YFSETQ. V gave up 4 bases and J gave up 7 bases, with 11 bases separating them. This CDR3 is 12 amino acids long. The chain's CDR3 is CASSPGRDEAFF. The CDR3 nucleotides are TGCGCCAGCAGCCCGGGCCGGGATGAAGCTTTCTTT. The full variable domain, in which reference TRBV5-1 and TRBJ1-1 provide the parts outside the CDR3, is KAGVTQTPRYLIKTRGQQVTLSCSPISGHRSVSWYQQTPGQGLQFLFEYFSETQRNKGNFPGRFSGRQFSNSRSEMNVSTLELGDSALYLCASSPGRDEAFFGQGTRLTVV.

V and J are TRBV27 and TRBJ1-1; tentatively, D is TRBD1 (6 bases). Trimming removed 2 bases at V and 4 bases at J, with 17 bases between. CDR3 length: 16 residues. Germline V CDR1 and CDR2: MNHEY, SMNVEV (reference sequence). CDR3 nucleotide sequence: TGTGCCAGCAGTTTAATAAGAGGCCAGGGGATCACTGAAGCTTTCTTT. It encodes CASSLIRGQGITEAFF.

The chain joins TRBV30 to TRBJ2-5, with a tentative D call TRBD1 (6 bases). The assigned J gene may be wrong: the sequence end matches TRBJ2-7 better. The CDR3 has 13 amino acids. The germline CDR1 and CDR2 sequences are GTSNPN and SVGIG (reference sequence). The DNA of the CDR3 is TGTGCCTCTCACCCGGGACACACCTACGAGCAGTACTTC. Translation: CASHPGHTYEQYF.

The chain has TRBV9 and TRBJ2-3, with TRBD2 matching 10 bases. The CDR3 has 16 residues. V lost 1 base and J lost 0; bases outside the gene matches: 2. CDR1 is SGDLS and CDR2 is YYNGEE in the germline V gene. Written as DNA, the CDR3 is TGTGCCAGCAGCGTATATAGCGGGGGGAGCACAGATACGCAGTATTTT. Protein: CASSVYSGGSTDTQYF. Based on the CDR3 plus reference TRBV9 and TRBJ2-3, the full variable domain is DSGVTQTPKHLITATGQRVTLRCSPRSGDLSVYWYQQSLDQGLQFLIQYYNGEERAKGNILERFSAQQFPDLHSELNLSSLELGDSALYFCASSVYSGGSTDTQYFGPGTRLTVL.

The genes are TRBV5-1 and TRBJ2-7, with D unresolved. The V and J ends lost 2 bases and 6 bases respectively, with 15 bases between them. The CDR3 loop spans 14 amino acids. CDR1 is SGHRS, CDR2 YFSETQ, per germline. CDR3 in DNA: TGCGCCAGCAGCTTAGACGAAATTGCCTCCGAGCAGTACTTC. Its translation: CASSLDEIASEQYF.